This T cell receptor (beta chain) was observed in a study of blood T cell repertoires in COVID-19. Overall study context: Sites across the United States, Italy and Spain contributed samples from acute and convalescent COVID-19.

Trimming cost V 4 bases and J 2 bases, with 15 bases left between them. The CDR3 sequence is 16 residues long. CDR1 SGHRS and CDR2 YFSETQ come from the germline V gene. Authors' analysis steps: Using reference gene primer amplification, nucleated cell counts were estimated. This table comes from immunoSEQ multiplex PCR, and its TCRdb copy is limited to in-frame clones, with some not included. That table furnishes V, J and clone size, whereas the DNA furnished D and trimming. The repertoire holds 40,000 to 50,000 clones, with 65% to 90% as singletons. The TCR originated in a woman aged 80 or over with acute or convalescent COVID-19. The sequenced sample was peripheral blood. The chain is built from TRBV5-1 and TRBJ1-4; D ambiguous. CDR3: CASSPNTVGTNEKLFF. DNA of the CDR3: TGCGCCAGCAGCCCTAACACCGTGGGCACTAATGAAAAACTGTTTTTT.